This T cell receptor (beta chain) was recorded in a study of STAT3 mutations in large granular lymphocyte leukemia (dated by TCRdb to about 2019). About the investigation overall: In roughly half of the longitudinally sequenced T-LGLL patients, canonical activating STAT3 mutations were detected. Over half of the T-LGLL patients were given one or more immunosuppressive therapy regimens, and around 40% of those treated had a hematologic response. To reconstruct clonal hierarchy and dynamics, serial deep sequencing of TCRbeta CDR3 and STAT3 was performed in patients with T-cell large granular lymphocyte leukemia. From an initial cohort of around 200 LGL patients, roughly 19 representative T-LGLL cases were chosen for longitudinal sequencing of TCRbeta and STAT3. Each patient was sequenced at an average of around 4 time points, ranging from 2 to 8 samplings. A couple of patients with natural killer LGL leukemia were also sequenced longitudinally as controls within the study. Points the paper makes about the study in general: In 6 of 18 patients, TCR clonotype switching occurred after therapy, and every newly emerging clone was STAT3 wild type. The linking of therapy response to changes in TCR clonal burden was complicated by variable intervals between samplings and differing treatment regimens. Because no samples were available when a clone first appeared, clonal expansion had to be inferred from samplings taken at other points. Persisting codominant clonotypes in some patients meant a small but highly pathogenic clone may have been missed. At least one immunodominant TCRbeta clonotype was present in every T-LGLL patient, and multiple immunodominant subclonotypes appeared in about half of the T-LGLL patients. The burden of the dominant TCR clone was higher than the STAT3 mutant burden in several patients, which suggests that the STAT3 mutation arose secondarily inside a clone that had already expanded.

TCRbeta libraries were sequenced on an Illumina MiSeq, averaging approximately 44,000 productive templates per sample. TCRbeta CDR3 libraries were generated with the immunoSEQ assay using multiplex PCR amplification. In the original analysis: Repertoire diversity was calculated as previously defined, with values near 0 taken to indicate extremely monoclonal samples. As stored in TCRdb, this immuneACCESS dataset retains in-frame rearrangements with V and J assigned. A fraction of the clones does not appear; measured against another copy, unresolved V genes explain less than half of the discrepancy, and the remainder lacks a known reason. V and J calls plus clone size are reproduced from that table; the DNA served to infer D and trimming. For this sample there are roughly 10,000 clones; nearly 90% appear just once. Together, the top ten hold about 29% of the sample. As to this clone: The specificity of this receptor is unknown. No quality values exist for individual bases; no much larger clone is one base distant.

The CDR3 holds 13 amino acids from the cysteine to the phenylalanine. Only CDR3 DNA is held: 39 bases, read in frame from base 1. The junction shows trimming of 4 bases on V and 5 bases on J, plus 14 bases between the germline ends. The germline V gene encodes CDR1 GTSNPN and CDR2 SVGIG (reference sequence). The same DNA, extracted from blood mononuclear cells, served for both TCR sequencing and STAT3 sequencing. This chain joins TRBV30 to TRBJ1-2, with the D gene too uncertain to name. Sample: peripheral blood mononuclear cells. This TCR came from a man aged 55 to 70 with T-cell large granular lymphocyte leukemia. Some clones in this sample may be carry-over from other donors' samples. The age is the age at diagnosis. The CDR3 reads CAWIRRGVYGYTF. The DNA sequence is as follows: TGTGCCTGGATCCGGCGCGGGGTTTATGGCTACACCTTC. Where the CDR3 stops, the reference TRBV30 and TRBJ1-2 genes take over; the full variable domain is SQTIHQWPATLVQPVGSPLSLECTVEGTSNPNLYWYRQAAGRGLQLLFYSVGIGQISSEVPQNLSASRPQDRQFILSSKKLLLSDSGFYLCAWIRRGVYGYTFGSGTRLTVV.